These 24 T cell receptor beta chains share one sample of origin, sequenced in a study of T-cell reconstitution after alpha-beta-depleted transplantation in children. Preparing the TCRbeta library involved the use of unique molecular identifiers. TCRdb passed the PCR reads through MiXCR, listing each CDR3 protein once. The sample records about 440,000 distinct CDR3 sequences, about 40% being singletons. The sequencing here drew on PBMCs, taken before TCRalphabeta/CD19-depleted stem cell transplant. The receptor set was obtained from a girl aged 2 to 9 with aplastic anemia, due to receive a stem cell transplant.

In this sample, this clonotype turned up a few times. This sequence joins TRBV20-1 and TRBJ2-4, with 13 bases that match TRBD2. Per germline, CDR1 DFQATT and CDR2 SNEGSKA (reference sequence). V was clipped by 4 bases and J by 8 bases; unmatched bases: 2. The CDR3 loop spans 13 amino acids. The CDR3 spells CSAKLAGGDIQYF. Written as DNA, the CDR3 is TGCAGTGCTAAACTAGCGGGAGGGGACATTCAGTACTTC.

Here the CDR3 DNA reads TGTGCCACAGGACTAGCAGCCACAGATACGCAGTATTTT. It specifies CATGLAATDTQYF. This chain joins TRBV28 and TRBJ2-3; TRBD2 aligns across 8 bases. The V segment lost 10 bases and the J segment 2 bases; nucleotides outside the gene matches: 5. This CDR3 spans 13 amino acids. The germline gives CDR1 MDHEN, CDR2 SYDVKM. The whole variable domain, remainder taken from reference TRBV28 and TRBJ2-3, is DVKVTQSSRYLVKRTGEKVFLECVQDMDHENMFWYRQDPGLGLRLIYFSYDVKMKEKGDIPEGYSVSREKKERFSLILESASTNQTSMYLCATGLAATDTQYFGPGTRLTVL.

V gene TRBV20-1 combines with J gene TRBJ1-3; D gene uncertain. The CDR3 covers 13 residues. Germline V gives CDR1 DFQATT, CDR2 SNEGSKA (reference sequence). V was clipped by 3 bases and J by 6 bases, with 12 bases between them. The DNA for the CDR3 is TGCAGTGCTAGTAAGGGCAAAGAAAACACCATATATTTT. Protein: CSASKGKENTIYF.

This clonotype is a singleton in its sample. Here the CDR3 DNA reads TGTGCCAGCAGCCCCAGGACAGGGGGCCGGGATACGCAGTATTTT. Translated, it gives CASSPRTGGRDTQYF. The gene calls are TRBV7-8 and TRBJ2-3; 11 nucleotides align to TRBD1. The ends lost 5 bases at V and 6 bases at J; junction bases unmatched: 7. This CDR3 contains 15 residues. The germline gives CDR1 SGHVS, CDR2 FQNEAQ.

The rearrangement joins TRBV24-1 to TRBJ1-1; weak D call: TRBD1 (5 bases). The germline V and J ends were trimmed by 2 bases and 1 base, with 10 bases remaining between them. The CDR3 has 15 residues. From germline, CDR1 is KGHDR and CDR2 SFDVKD. The CDR3 reads CATSDSRDGNTEAFF. The CDR3, as DNA: TGTGCCACCAGTGATTCCCGGGACGGGAACACTGAAGCTTTCTTT.

The V call is TRBV3-1, the J call TRBJ2-7, with D perhaps TRBD1 or TRBD2 (5 bases each). This CDR3 has 14 amino acids. V lost 3 bases and J lost 3, with 12 bases in between. Per germline, CDR1 LGHDT and CDR2 YNNKEL (reference sequence). CDR3 region: CASSHPGTSYEQYF. The CDR3 bases are TGTGCCAGCAGCCATCCCGGGACGAGCTACGAGCAGTACTTC.

This clonotype came up many times. This chain joins TRBV28 and TRBJ1-5; D is undetermined. Per the germline V gene, CDR1 is MDHEN and CDR2 is SYDVKM. The CDR3 has 13 amino acids. V lost 6 bases and J 7 bases, leaving 13 bases between the germline ends. The CDR3 DNA reads as TGTGCCAGCAGCCCAGGTTCGGTCCAGCCCCAGCATTTT. Its translation is CASSPGSVQPQHF.

The chain links TRBV7-9 to TRBJ2-1; TRBD2 agrees at 9 bases. The CDR3 is 17 residues long. The J segment lost 2 bases and the V segment lost 3 bases, leaving 8 bases of the junction unmatched. Germline loops: CDR1 SEHNR, CDR2 FQNEAQ (reference sequence). The CDR3 reads CASSLGGGAVAYNEQFF. Written as DNA, the CDR3 is TGTGCCAGCAGCTTGGGCGGGGGGGCCGTCGCCTACAATGAGCAGTTCTTC.

The V call is TRBV7-6, the J call TRBJ2-7, with TRBD1 identical over 7 bases. The CDR3 runs to 13 residues. The J segment lost 6 bases and the V segment lost 5 bases, leaving 7 bases of the junction unmatched. CDR1 and CDR2 from the germline V gene are SGHVS and FNYEAQ. The DNA for the CDR3 is TGTGCCAGCAGCCCCCGACAGGGAAGCGAGCAGTACTTC. Amino acids: CASSPRQGSEQYF.

The chain combines TRBV2 with TRBJ2-1; no reliable D call. Trimming cost V 5 bases and J 3 bases, with 17 bases left between them. The CDR3 length is 16 residues. The germline gives CDR1 SNHLY, CDR2 FYNNEI. DNA of the CDR3: TGTGCCAGCAGTACCTTAGGCGAGACACGCTACAATGAGCAGTTCTTC. Residues: CASSTLGETRYNEQFF.

The rearrangement links TRBV10-3 to TRBJ2-3; 7 positions agree with TRBD2. The CDR3 is 14 amino acids. The germline CDR1 and CDR2 sequences are ENHRY and SYGVKD. Trimming took 6 bases from V and 3 from J; bases not matched to a gene: 6. CDR3 sequence (DNA): TGTGCCATCAGCCGCCGGGAGGAGACAGATACGCAGTATTTT. As protein: CAISRREETDTQYF.

This chain links TRBV7-2 with TRBJ2-1; tentative D call: TRBD2 (6 bases). V was clipped by 1 base and J by 16 bases, with 14 bases between them. The CDR3 spans 12 residues. CDR1 and CDR2 (germline): SGHTA, FQGNSA. CDR3 sequence reads: CASSLDSGGSFF. In nucleotides, the CDR3 is TGTGCCAGCAGCTTAGATTCCGGGGGTAGTTTCTTC.

With regard to this clonotype: Relative to the germline gene, one junction end is altered; a read error may explain this. The genes are TRBV20-1 and TRBJ1-1; perhaps TRBD1 as D (6 bases). There are 10 residues in the CDR3. Germline V CDR1 and CDR2: DFQATT, SNEGSKA (reference sequence). CDR3 sequence: CSARTGSFPF. The CDR3 nucleotides are TGCAGTGCTAGGACAGGAAGCTTCCCCTTT.

The chain links TRBV29-1 to TRBJ2-7, with TRBD1 matching 7 bases. V was clipped by 0 bases and J by 4 bases; unmatched bases: 12. The CDR3 is made up of 16 amino acids. Germline CDR1 SQVTM, CDR2 ANQGSEA. The CDR3 DNA is TGCAGCGTTGAAGACCGAAGGGACAGCCTAGCTTACGAGCAGTACTTC. Protein: CSVEDRRDSLAYEQYF.

The chain recombines TRBV7-9 with TRBJ2-7; D gene uncertain. CDR1 SEHNR and CDR2 FQNEAQ come from the germline V gene (reference sequence). CDR3 length: 13 residues. V shed 5 bases and J shed 3 bases, with 11 bases lying between them. Here the CDR3 DNA reads TGTGCCAGCAGCGCCCCCCTGGGCTACGAGCAGTACTTC. It is translated as CASSAPLGYEQYF.

As to this clonotype: The junction shows a germline mismatch at one end, possibly a read error. This chain joins TRBV6-5 and TRBJ2-5; D gene ambiguous. The germline V gene has CDR1 MNHEY and CDR2 SVGAGI. There are 15 residues in the CDR3. CDR3 sequence (DNA): TGTGCCAGCAGTTACTCATTGGATTTGCAAGGGACCCAGTACTTC. It is translated as CASSYSLDLQGTQYF.

This clonotype was detected a few times. The V gene is TRBV20-1, the J gene TRBJ2-1, with a weak D call TRBD2 (5 bases). CDR1 and CDR2 (germline): DFQATT, SNEGSKA (reference sequence). The CDR3 extends over 16 amino acids. V lost 3 bases to trimming and J lost 1 base, with 16 bases between them. CDR3 sequence: CSASKALIASYNEQFF. The CDR3 DNA is TGCAGTGCTAGCAAGGCTCTCATAGCGTCCTACAATGAGCAGTTCTTC.

This clonotype was detected a few times. The rearrangement links TRBV19 to TRBJ2-5; possibly TRBD1 for D (6 bases). The V end was cut by 3 bases, the J end by 0 bases, with 11 bases between. Germline V gene data show CDR1 as LNHDA and CDR2 as SQIVND (reference sequence). The CDR3 spans 15 residues. CDR3 residues: CASSMVTGYQETQYF. In DNA form, the CDR3 reads TGTGCCAGTAGTATGGTAACAGGGTACCAAGAGACCCAGTACTTC.

The CDR3 sequence: CASSWEIGRADTQYF. The CDR3 DNA sequence: TGCGCCAGCAGCTGGGAAATTGGGCGGGCAGATACGCAGTATTTT. The chain combines TRBV5-1 with TRBJ2-3; weak D call: TRBD2 (5 bases). V lost 3 bases and J 4 bases, leaving 15 bases between the germline ends. The CDR3 has 15 amino acids. In germline, CDR1 is SGHRS, CDR2 YFSETQ.

CDR3 sequence reads: CASSYLGLAGTDTQYF. In DNA, the CDR3 is TGTGCCAGCAGTTACTTGGGACTAGCGGGCACAGATACGCAGTATTTT. The V and J genes are TRBV6-5 and TRBJ2-3, with TRBD2 matching 11 bases. Germline CDR1 and CDR2: MNHEY and SVGAGI. J was trimmed by 1 base and V by 1 base; bases with no gene match: 1. CDR3 size: 16 residues.

Remarks on this clonotype: A much more abundant neighbour one base away suggests this may be a read error. The chain joins TRBV28 to TRBJ2-7; D is undetermined. In germline, CDR1 is MDHEN, CDR2 SYDVKM. The CDR3 runs 15 residues. CDR3 in DNA: TGTGCCAGCAGCCCCGGCCGCTCGGTAAGCTACGGGCAGTACTTC. Translating gives CASSPGRSVSYGQYF. Full variable domain (missing parts from reference TRBV28 and TRBJ2-7): DVKVTQSSRYLVKRTGEKVFLECVQDMDHENMFWYRQDPGLGLRLIYFSYDVKMKEKGDIPEGYSVSREKKERFSLILESASTNQTSMYLCASSPGRSVSYGQYFGPGTRLTVT.

With respect to this clonotype: This could be a read error, since a much larger clone is one nucleotide away. V and J are TRBV29-1 and TRBJ2-5; the match to TRBD1 covers 7 bases. Germline lookup yields CDR1 SQVTM and CDR2 ANQGSEA. The CDR3 length is 13 residues. The CDR3 spells CIVVGTDQETQYF. CDR3 coding DNA: TGCATCGTTGTGGGGACAGACCAAGAGACCCAGTACTTC.

This clonotype was seen many times. The rearrangement links TRBV6-2 or TRBV6-3 to TRBJ2-7; D not resolved. The CDR3 has 13 residues. Between the trimmed V and J ends, which lost 2 bases and 4 bases, there was a span of 9 bases. CDR1 is MNHEY and CDR2 is SVGEGT in the germline V gene. CDR3 sequence (DNA): TGTGCCAGCAGTTACGGTCAGCTTTACGAGCAGTACTTC. Translating gives CASSYGQLYEQYF.

This clonotype was recorded many times. The V and J genes are TRBV5-1 and TRBJ2-7, with D possibly being TRBD2 (7 bases). The CDR3 totals 13 residues. From germline, CDR1 is SGHRS and CDR2 YFSETQ. Trimming left V 4 bases short and J 6 bases short, with 14 bases between. The CDR3 DNA sequence: TGCGCCAGCAGCCTCGGGGGGCCGCTCGAGCAGTACTTC. Protein: CASSLGGPLEQYF.